This T cell receptor beta chain was captured in a study of blood T cell repertoires in COVID-19 (TCRdb year 2020). The study in broad terms: Samples from collaborators originated in the United States, Italy and Spain and spanned both the acute and convalescent phases of COVID-19. The prospective study material was composed of cDNA or gDNA derived from T cells, B-cell-depleted T cells, or PBMCs. Deeply sampled blood TCRbeta repertoires from subjects exposed to, actively infected with, or recovered from COVID-19 were included in the dataset. The repertoires were released in a freely available public database meant as a resource for research on the immune response to SARS-CoV-2. Samples came from the ongoing ImmuneRACE study (first 160 participants) plus 1,254 subjects from 6 global collaborators. Sample metadata almost always included a de-identified subject ID, COVID-19 status, age in years and sex. Where available, HLA class I and class II types were taken from metadata supplied by the sample provider and were not determined by assay-based typing.

Each collaborating institution followed its own protocols to collect whole blood in K2EDTA tubes. For TCRbeta analysis, collaborators shipped samples in one of three forms: frozen whole blood, isolated PBMCs, or DNA extracted from either of those sample types. TCRbeta CDR3 regions were amplified from genomic DNA using the immunoSEQ Assay, a bias-controlled multiplex PCR. On the authors' methods: Nucleated cell counts per sample were estimated from amplification of reference gene primers within the assay. To quantify the absolute abundance of each unique TCRbeta CDR3 rearrangement, sequence reads were collapsed and filtered. For each sample, productive Simpson clonality was calculated as the square root of Simpson's diversity index over productive rearrangements. The immuneACCESS repertoire file appears here via TCRdb, limited to in-frame rearrangements. These files lack a portion of the clones; in checked studies, under half of the deficit traces to unresolved V genes, and the cause of the others is not known. For V, J and clone size, that table is used; D and trimming come from the DNA. The sample includes 50,000 or so clones, with about 90% observed a single time. Clones ranked in the top ten supply around 6.5% of the sample.

As concerns this clone: Its antigen is unknown. Base qualities are missing; no much larger clone stands one base away.

Looking up the germline V gene (reference sequence) yields CDR1 PRHDT and CDR2 FYEKMQ. Unmatched junction bases come to 8, with V trimmed by 5 bases and J by 5 bases. The CDR3 runs 14 amino acids, cysteine and phenylalanine included. The entry retains the CDR3 DNA only, 42 bases that are in frame from base 1. Beyond this particular receptor, the publication reports: Clinical and demographic metadata were provided uncurated, with the amount varying by source and participant.

This TCR came from a man between 65 and 85 years old with active COVID-19. The source material was peripheral blood. The V gene is TRBV13 and the J gene is TRBJ1-1; 7 of the junction bases match TRBD1. The CDR3 protein is CASSLRGRRTEAFF. At the DNA level, the sequence is TGTGCCAGCAGCCTTAGGGGGCGGCGGACTGAAGCTTTCTTT.